This T cell receptor (beta chain) was captured by sequencing in a study of T cells in Graves' hyperthyroidism and ophthalmopathy. Study-level information: Peripheral blood was secured at the point of initial diagnosis, before any treatment.

Researchers took RNA transcripts and amplified the TCR beta CDR3 regions from them. Primed by the HTBI set, a first-round RT-PCR was run on the TCR CDR3. MiXCR, applied by TCRdb to the multiplex PCR reads, yields one record per CDR3 protein. The repertoire includes about 290,000 distinct CDR3 sequences, about an eighth of them detected once, and approximately 7.8% sits in the top ten. This clonotype was seen at least ten times. Lactation, pregnancy, other autoimmune disease or uncontrolled infection excluded patients. Based on clinical symptoms, serum thyroxine and TRAb, thyroid ultrasound and orbital computed tomography, diagnoses were reached. There are 13 residues in the CDR3. Per germline, CDR1 SGHRS and CDR2 YFSETQ. V gave up 7 bases and J gave up 0 bases, with 11 bases separating them.

This TCR derives from a woman between 25 and 40 years old with Graves' hyperthyroidism that later progressed to Graves' ophthalmopathy. Specimen: blood. This chain uses TRBV5-1 with TRBJ2-7; D uncertain. CDR3 coding DNA: TGCGCCAGCCACCTATCTCACTCCTACGAGCAGTACTTC. Its protein is CASHLSHSYEQYF.